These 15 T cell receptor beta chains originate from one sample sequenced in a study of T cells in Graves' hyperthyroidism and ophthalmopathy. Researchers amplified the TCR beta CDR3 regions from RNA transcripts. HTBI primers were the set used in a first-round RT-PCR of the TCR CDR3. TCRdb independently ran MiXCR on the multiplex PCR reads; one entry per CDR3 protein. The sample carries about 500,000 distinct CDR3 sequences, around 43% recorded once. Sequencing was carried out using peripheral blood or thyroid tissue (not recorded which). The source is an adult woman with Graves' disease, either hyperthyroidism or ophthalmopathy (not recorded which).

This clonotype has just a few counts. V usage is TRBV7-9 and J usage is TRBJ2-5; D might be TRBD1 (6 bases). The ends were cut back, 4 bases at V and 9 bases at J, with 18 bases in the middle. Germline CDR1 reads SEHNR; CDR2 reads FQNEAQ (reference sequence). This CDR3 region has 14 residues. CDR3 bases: TGTGCCAGCAGCTCTACAGGGACCCAAGCGGCCCAGTACTTC. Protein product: CASSSTGTQAAQYF. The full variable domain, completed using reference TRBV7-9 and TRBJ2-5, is DTGVSQNPRHKITKRGQNVTFRCDPISEHNRLYWYRQTLGQGPEFLTYFQNEAQLEKSRLLSDRFSAERPKGSFSTLEIQRTEQGDSAMYLCASSSTGTQAAQYFGPGTRLLVL.

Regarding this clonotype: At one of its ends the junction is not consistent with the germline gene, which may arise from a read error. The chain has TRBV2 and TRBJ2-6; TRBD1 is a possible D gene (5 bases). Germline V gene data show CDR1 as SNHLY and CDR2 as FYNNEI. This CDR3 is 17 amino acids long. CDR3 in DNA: TGTGCCAGCAGATACTCGATCCTAAGCTCTGGGGCCAACGTCCTGGCTTTC. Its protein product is CASRYSILSSGANVLAF.

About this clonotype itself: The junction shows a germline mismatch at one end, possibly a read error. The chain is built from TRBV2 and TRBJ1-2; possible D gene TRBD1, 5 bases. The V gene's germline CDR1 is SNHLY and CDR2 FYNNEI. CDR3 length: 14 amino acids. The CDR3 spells CASSPGPPTNGYTF. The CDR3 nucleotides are TGCGCCAGCAGCCCAGGGCCTCCCACGAATGGCTACACCTTC.

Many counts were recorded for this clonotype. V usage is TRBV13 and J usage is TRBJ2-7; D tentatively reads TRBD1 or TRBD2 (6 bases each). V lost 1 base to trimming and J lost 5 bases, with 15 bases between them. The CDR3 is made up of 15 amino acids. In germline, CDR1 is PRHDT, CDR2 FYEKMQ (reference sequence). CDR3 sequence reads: CASSLARGQAHEQYF. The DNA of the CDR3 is TGTGCCAGCAGCTTAGCCCGGGGGCAGGCCCACGAGCAGTACTTC.

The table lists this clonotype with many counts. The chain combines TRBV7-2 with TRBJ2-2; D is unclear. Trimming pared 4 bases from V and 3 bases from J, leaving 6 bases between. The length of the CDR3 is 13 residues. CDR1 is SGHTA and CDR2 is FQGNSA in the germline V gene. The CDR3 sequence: CASSSQYTGELFF. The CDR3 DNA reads TGTGCCAGCAGCTCCCAGTACACCGGGGAGCTGTTTTTT.

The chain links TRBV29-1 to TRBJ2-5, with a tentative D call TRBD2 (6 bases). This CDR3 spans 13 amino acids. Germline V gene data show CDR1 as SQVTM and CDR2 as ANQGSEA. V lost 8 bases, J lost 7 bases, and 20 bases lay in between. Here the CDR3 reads CSPRGWGEGTQYF. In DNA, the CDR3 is TGCAGCCCACGGGGGTGGGGTGAGGGGACCCAGTACTTC. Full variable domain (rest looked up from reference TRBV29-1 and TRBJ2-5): SAVISQKPSRDICQRGTSLTIQCQVDSQVTMMFWYRQQPGQSLTLIATANQGSEATYESGFVIDKFPISRPNLTFSTLTVSNMSPEDSSIYLCSPRGWGEGTQYFGPGTRLLVL.

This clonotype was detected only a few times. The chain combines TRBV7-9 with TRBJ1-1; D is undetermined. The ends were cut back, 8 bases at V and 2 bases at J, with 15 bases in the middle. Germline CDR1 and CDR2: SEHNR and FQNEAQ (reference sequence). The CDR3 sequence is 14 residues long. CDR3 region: CASLAPGSNTEAFF. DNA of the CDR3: TGTGCCAGCCTCGCCCCAGGCAGCAACACTGAAGCTTTCTTT. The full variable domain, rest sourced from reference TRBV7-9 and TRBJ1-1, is DTGVSQNPRHKITKRGQNVTFRCDPISEHNRLYWYRQTLGQGPEFLTYFQNEAQLEKSRLLSDRFSAERPKGSFSTLEIQRTEQGDSAMYLCASLAPGSNTEAFFGQGTRLTVV.

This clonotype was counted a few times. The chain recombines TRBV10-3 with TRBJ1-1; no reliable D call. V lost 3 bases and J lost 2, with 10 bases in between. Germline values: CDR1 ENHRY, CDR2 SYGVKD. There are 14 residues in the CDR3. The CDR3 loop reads CAISEASQNTEAFF. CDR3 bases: TGTGCCATCAGTGAAGCCAGCCAAAACACTGAAGCTTTCTTT.

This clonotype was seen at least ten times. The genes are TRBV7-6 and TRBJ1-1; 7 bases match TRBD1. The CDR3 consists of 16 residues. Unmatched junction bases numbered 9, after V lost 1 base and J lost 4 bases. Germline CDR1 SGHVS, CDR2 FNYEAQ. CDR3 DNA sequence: TGTGCCAGCAGCTTAGGGGCTCGGACAGGTGGCACTGAAGCTTTCTTT. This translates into CASSLGARTGGTEAFF.

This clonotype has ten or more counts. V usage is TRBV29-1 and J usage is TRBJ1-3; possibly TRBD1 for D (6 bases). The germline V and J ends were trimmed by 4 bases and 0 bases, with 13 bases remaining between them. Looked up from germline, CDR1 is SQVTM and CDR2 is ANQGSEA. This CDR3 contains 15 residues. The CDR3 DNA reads TGCAGCGTTGGGACAGCTTCTAGCTCTGGAAACACCATATATTTT. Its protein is CSVGTASSSGNTIYF.

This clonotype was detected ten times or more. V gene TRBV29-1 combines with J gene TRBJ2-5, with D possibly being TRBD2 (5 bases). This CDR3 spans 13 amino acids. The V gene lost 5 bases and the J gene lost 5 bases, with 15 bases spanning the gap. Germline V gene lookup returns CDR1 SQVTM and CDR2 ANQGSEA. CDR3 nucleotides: TGCAGCGTTCACGCCTTCGGGGTGGAGACCCAGTACTTC. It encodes CSVHAFGVETQYF.

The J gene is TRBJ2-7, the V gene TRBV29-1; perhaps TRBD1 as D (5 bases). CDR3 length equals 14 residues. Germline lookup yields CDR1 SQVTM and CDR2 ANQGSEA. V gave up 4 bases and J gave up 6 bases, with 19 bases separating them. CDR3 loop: CSVGKRLQESEQYF. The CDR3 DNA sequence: TGCAGCGTTGGAAAACGTCTACAGGAAAGCGAGCAGTACTTC.

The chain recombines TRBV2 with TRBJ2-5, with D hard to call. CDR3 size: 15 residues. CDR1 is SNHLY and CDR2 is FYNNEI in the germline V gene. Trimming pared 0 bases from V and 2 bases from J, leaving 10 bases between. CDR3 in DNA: TGTGCCAGCAGTGAAGCTTCGCAGTCGCAAGAGACCCAGTACTTC. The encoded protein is CASSEASQSQETQYF.

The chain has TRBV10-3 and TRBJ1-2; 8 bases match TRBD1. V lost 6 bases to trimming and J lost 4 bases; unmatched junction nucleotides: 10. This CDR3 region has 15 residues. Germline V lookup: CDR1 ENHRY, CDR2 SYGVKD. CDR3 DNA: TGTGCCATCAGGGGAGGACAGGGTAGTGGCTATGGCTACACCTTC. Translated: CAIRGGQGSGYGYTF.

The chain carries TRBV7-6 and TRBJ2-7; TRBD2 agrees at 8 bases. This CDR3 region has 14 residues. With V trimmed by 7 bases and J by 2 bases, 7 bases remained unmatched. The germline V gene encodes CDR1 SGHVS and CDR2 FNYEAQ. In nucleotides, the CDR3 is TGTGCCAGCACTCGACTAGCGACAACCTACGAGCAGTACTTC. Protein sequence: CASTRLATTYEQYF.